The rows below give T cell receptor beta chains drawn from one sample of a study of cytomegalovirus exposure and HLA in healthy donors. TCRdb's copy holds only in-frame clones and misses some; the assay was immunoSEQ multiplex PCR. This table holds about 65,000 clones, over 50% found once. The sequencing input was PBMCs. Receptors were obtained from a man between 25 and 39 years old in good health and CMV-seronegative. Each CDR3 is given with its conserved first and last residue. The D gene is left open where the match is weak. The size of a clone is reported for some rows only, either as once, few or many, or as a class for expanded clones.

size,D,V,J,DNA,CDR3
few,TRBD2,TRBV18,TRBJ2-3,TGTGCCAGCTCAAGAACTAGCGGGACCACAGATACGCAGTATTTT,CASSRTSGTTDTQYF
NA,TRBD2,TRBV2,TRBJ2-5,TGTGCCAGCAGTGGAGGACTAGCGGGGAGCCAAGAGACCCAGTACTTC,CASSGGLAGSQETQYF
NA,NA,TRBV28,TRBJ2-1,TGTGCCAGCACGTCGGCAGACAACAATGAGCAGTTCTTC,CASTSADNNEQFF
NA,TRBD2,TRBV4-1,TRBJ2-5,TGCGCCAGCAGCCCATCAGCGGGACTCCAAGAGACCCAGTACTTC,CASSPSAGLQETQYF
NA,TRBD1,TRBV5-1,TRBJ1-4,TGCGCCAGCAGCCTCGGGACAGGGTATGAAAAACTGTTTTTT,CASSLGTGYEKLFF
NA,NA,TRBV7-9,TRBJ2-7,TGTGCCAGCACCACCGCCGGAGGGTACGAGCAGTACTTC,CASTTAGGYEQYF
NA,TRBD2,TRBV5-4,TRBJ2-4,TGTGCCAGCAGCTCGGGACTAGCGGGGGCGACGGGAAACATTCAGTACTTC,CASSSGLAGATGNIQYF
few,NA,TRBV29-1,TRBJ2-5,TGCAGCGTTGTTCCACAAGAGACCCAGTACTTC,CSVVPQETQYF
few,NA,TRBV6-1,TRBJ1-5,TGTGCCAGCAGTGAGATGAGAGGCAATCAGCCCCAGCATTTT,CASSEMRGNQPQHF
NA,NA,TRBV7-9,TRBJ1-4,TGTGCCAGCAGCCCCACTGGGGAGCGGGAAAAACTGTTTTTT,CASSPTGEREKLFF
NA,TRBD2,TRBV6-1,TRBJ2-7,TGTGCCAGCAGTGTATCGCGGGGGAGCGTCTACGAGCAGTACTTC,CASSVSRGSVYEQYF
NA,NA,TRBV19,TRBJ2-3,TGTGCCAGTGGTGGCAGAGGGACAGATACGCAGTATTTT,CASGGRGTDTQYF
few,TRBD1,TRBV7-9,TRBJ1-2,TGTGCCAGCAGCCAGGACAGGGACGGTGTTAAGTTC,CASSQDRDGVKF
NA,TRBD1,TRBV9,TRBJ2-1,TGTGCCAGCAGCGTAGTAACAGGGGGTTACAATGAGCAGTTCTTC,CASSVVTGGYNEQFF
NA,TRBD1,TRBV5-1,TRBJ2-5,TGCGCCAGCAGCGGGGGACAGGCGGAGGTCCGTGCCCAGTACTTC,CASSGGQAEVRAQYF
NA,TRBD1,TRBV29-1,TRBJ1-1,TGCAGCGTTCTTGACAGGGTGAACACTGAAGCTTTCTTT,CSVLDRVNTEAFF
once,NA,TRBV25-1,TRBJ1-4,TGTGCCAGCAGTGTCCCAGGGCGTGAAAAACTGTTTTTT,CASSVPGREKLFF
NA,NA,TRBV4-1,TRBJ2-1,TGCGCCAGCAGCAATTCTGGGGGCCGGTCCTACAATGAGCAGTTCTTC,CASSNSGGRSYNEQFF
NA,TRBD1,TRBV6-4,TRBJ1-2,TGTGCCAGCAGTTTCGACAGGGCGTATGGCTACACCTTC,CASSFDRAYGYTF
NA,NA,TRBV30,TRBJ1-2,TGTGCCTGGAGCCGGAGAGTAAATGGCTACACCTTC,CAWSRRVNGYTF
once,NA,TRBV30,TRBJ2-7,TGTGCCTGCCAGGAACTGGAGGCCTCCTACGAGCAGTACTTC,CACQELEASYEQYF
NA,NA,TRBV7-9,TRBJ1-2,TGTGCCAGCAGCTTCGGACAGAACTATGGCTACACCTTC,CASSFGQNYGYTF
NA,TRBD1,TRBV19,TRBJ1-1,TGTGCCAGTAGTATTCCCGGGACAGTGAACACTGAAGCTTTCTTT,CASSIPGTVNTEAFF
once,NA,TRBV6-4,TRBJ1-5,TGTGCCAGCAGTGCGGACGGGGAGCAGGAGCCCCAGCATTTT,CASSADGEQEPQHF
NA,TRBD1,TRBV9,TRBJ2-7,TGTGCCAGCAGCCCCGCCCGGGGACAGAGCTACGAGCAGTACTTC,CASSPARGQSYEQYF
NA,NA,TRBV29-1,TRBJ2-5,TGCAGCGTCGGTCCGGAGTCGCAAAGAGAGACCCAGTACTTC,CSVGPESQRETQYF
NA,NA,TRBV7-7,TRBJ2-3,TGTGCCAGCAGCCCTAACGCCGGGAACACAGATACGCAGTATTTT,CASSPNAGNTDTQYF
NA,TRBD1,TRBV2,TRBJ1-5,TGTGCCAGCAGTTGGGACAGAAAAGATCAGCCCCAGCATTTT,CASSWDRKDQPQHF
NA,NA,TRBV15,TRBJ1-3,TGTGCCACCAGCAGAGATGGAGGGGTTGGAAACACCATATATTTT,CATSRDGGVGNTIYF
NA,TRBD1,TRBV2,TRBJ1-5,TGTGCCGGCGGAGGGGGCCGAAGCAATCAGCCCCAGCATTTT,CAGGGGRSNQPQHF
NA,TRBD1,TRBV27,TRBJ1-1,TGTGCCAGCAGTTTAAGGGGGCTGAACACTGAAGCTTTCTTT,CASSLRGLNTEAFF
NA,TRBD1,TRBV4-1,TRBJ1-5,TGCGCCAGCAGCCATAAGACGACAGGGGCCCAGCATTTT,CASSHKTTGAQHF
NA,TRBD1,TRBV5-1,TRBJ2-7,TGCGCCAGCAGCTGGGGAGGGACAGGGGCGCCCAACTCCTACGAGCAGTACTTC,CASSWGGTGAPNSYEQYF
NA,TRBD2,TRBV6-5,TRBJ2-5,TGTGCCAGCAGGGCGGGGGGCCGTCCAGAGACCCAGTACTTC,CASRAGGRPETQYF
NA,NA,TRBV6-5,TRBJ1-6,TGTGCCAGCAGGGAGGGGAACTCACCCCTCCACTTT,CASREGNSPLHF
NA,NA,TRBV6-6,TRBJ2-7,TGTGCCAGCACCTCAACGGGAGTCTACGAGCAGTACTTC,CASTSTGVYEQYF
NA,NA,TRBV9,TRBJ2-3,TGTGCCAGCAGCCAAAGCACAGATACGCAGTATTTT,CASSQSTDTQYF
NA,NA,TRBV14,TRBJ1-5,TGTGCCAGCAGCCAAGGTAATGAGCCCCAGCATTTT,CASSQGNEPQHF
NA,NA,TRBV6-5,TRBJ1-1,TGTGCCAGCAGTTATACCAGGGATGGGACTGAAGCTTTCTTT,CASSYTRDGTEAFF
once,TRBD2,TRBV4-2,TRBJ2-4,TGTGCCAGCAGCCAGGAGGCGGGGGGAGCCAAAAACATTCAGTACTTC,CASSQEAGGAKNIQYF
NA,TRBD2,TRBV5-4,TRBJ2-1,TGTGCCAGCAGCCACCGGACTAGCGGGGGGGACAATGAGCAGTTCTTC,CASSHRTSGGDNEQFF
NA,NA,TRBV2,TRBJ1-1,TGTGCCAGCAGTGACCCCGGGTCAGTGAACACTGAAGCTTTCTTT,CASSDPGSVNTEAFF
NA,TRBD1,TRBV7-2,TRBJ2-7,TGTGCCAGCAGCCGCCGAGGGGTCTTCGGGACAGACCTCTACGAGCAGTACTTC,CASSRRGVFGTDLYEQYF